The 14 T cell receptor beta chains given below trace back to one sample, sequenced in a study of T cell changes during pregnancy in multiple sclerosis. The repertoire was sequenced with immunoSEQ multiplex PCR; TCRdb's copy has only in-frame clones and lacks some. The sample includes over 30,000 clones, under 95% seen only once; the top ten take roughly 0.69%. The sequenced sample was CD4+ T cells from peripheral blood mononuclear cells, obtained in the second trimester of pregnancy. These receptors all stem from a female donor in good health, enrolled as a control in a pregnancy study.

This chain joins TRBV4-1 and TRBJ2-3; D might be TRBD1 (5 bases). The CDR3 length is 16 residues. The germline V and J ends were trimmed by 6 bases and 1 base, with 17 bases remaining between them. Germline V lookup: CDR1 MGHRA, CDR2 YSYEKL. CDR3 residues: CASRLTTGTRTDTQYF. As DNA, the CDR3 is TGCGCCAGCAGACTAACAACAGGTACTCGCACAGATACGCAGTATTTT.

In this sample, this clone turned up a few times. The chain uses TRBV18 and TRBJ1-1; unclear D gene. V lost 6 bases and J 2 bases, leaving 7 bases between the germline ends. Germline V gene sequence: CDR1 KGHSH, CDR2 LQKENI. The CDR3 spans 12 residues. CDR3 bases: TGTGCCAGCTCGGTGGGCAACACTGAAGCTTTCTTT. Protein product: CASSVGNTEAFF.

V is TRBV9 and J is TRBJ2-7; D uncertain. The CDR3 loop spans 15 amino acids. From germline, CDR1 is SGDLS and CDR2 YYNGEE. V lost 0 bases to trimming and J lost 3 bases, with 13 bases between them. The CDR3 spells CASSVGDLGVYEQYF. DNA of the CDR3: TGTGCCAGCAGCGTAGGTGACCTAGGAGTCTACGAGCAGTACTTC.

CDR3: CASGTYRDAGSPLHF. The DNA of the CDR3 is TGTGCCAGCGGAACCTACAGGGACGCAGGGTCACCCCTCCACTTT. V usage is TRBV27 and J usage is TRBJ1-6; D perhaps matches TRBD1 (6 bases). Between the trimmed V and J ends, which lost 8 bases and 10 bases, there was a span of 21 bases. The CDR3 runs 15 residues. Germline V gives CDR1 MNHEY, CDR2 SMNVEV (reference sequence).

The chain joins TRBV7-8 to TRBJ1-5; TRBD1 aligns across 7 bases. Trimming removed 2 bases from V and 3 bases from J; junction bases left unmatched: 7. The CDR3 totals 16 residues. Looked up from germline, CDR1 is SGHVS and CDR2 is FQNEAQ. The CDR3 region is CASSLLDRKPNQPQHF. Here the CDR3 DNA reads TGTGCCAGCAGCTTACTGGACAGGAAACCCAATCAGCCCCAGCATTTT.

V and J are TRBV28 and TRBJ2-2, with D perhaps matching TRBD1 (6 bases). The CDR3 contains 15 residues. Germline CDR1 is MDHEN and CDR2 is SYDVKM. The V gene lost 7 bases and the J gene lost 1 base, with 13 bases spanning the gap. Written as DNA, the CDR3 is TGTGCCAGCACCCAATCGACAGGGAACACCGGGGAGCTGTTTTTT. It encodes CASTQSTGNTGELFF.

V gene TRBV5-1 combines with J gene TRBJ1-6; 7 nucleotides agree with TRBD1. The CDR3 is made up of 16 amino acids. V gave up 4 bases and J gave up 9 bases; unmatched junction bases: 13. Per germline, CDR1 SGHRS and CDR2 YFSETQ. The CDR3 reads CASSLRQGMSGSPLHF. Written as DNA, the CDR3 is TGCGCCAGCAGCCTAAGACAGGGCATGAGCGGTTCACCCCTCCACTTT.

The V and J genes are TRBV18 and TRBJ1-2; unclear D gene. CDR3 length: 13 amino acids. Trimming stripped 3 bases from V and 3 bases from J, with 8 bases between. In germline, CDR1 is KGHSH, CDR2 LQKENI. CDR3 nucleotide sequence: TGTGCCAGCTCACCCAACAGTTACTATGGCTACACCTTC. It is translated as CASSPNSYYGYTF.

CDR3: CASSLAGQGVIGEKLFF. The CDR3 bases are TGTGCCAGCAGCTTAGCGGGACAGGGGGTGATAGGAGAAAAACTGTTTTTT. The chain carries TRBV7-8 and TRBJ1-4, with TRBD1 matching over 11 bases. Trimming at V came to 0 bases and at J to 8 bases, leaving 8 bases not matched to a gene. The CDR3 length is 17 residues. Germline V gene lookup returns CDR1 SGHVS and CDR2 FQNEAQ.

This clone was counted a few times. The chain is built from TRBV7-3 and TRBJ2-7; D gene ambiguous. Deletions cut 5 bases from V and 5 bases from J, with 13 bases between. Germline V CDR1 and CDR2: SGHTA, FQGTGA. This CDR3 is built from 13 residues. The CDR3: CASSPPDSNEQYF. The DNA for the CDR3 is TGTGCCAGCAGCCCCCCCGATAGCAACGAGCAGTACTTC.

V gene TRBV19 combines with J gene TRBJ1-5; 9 bases match TRBD1. This CDR3 has 15 amino acids. Per germline, CDR1 LNHDA and CDR2 SQIVND (reference sequence). Trimming cost V 9 bases and J 7 bases; bases outside gene matches: 13. This chain's CDR3 is CASRRGDRDQQPQHF. The DNA for the CDR3 is TGTGCCAGCCGTAGGGGGGACAGGGATCAGCAGCCCCAGCATTTT.

Points on this clone: This sample also contains other DNA sequences that code for the same CDR3. V gene TRBV18 combines with J gene TRBJ1-2; 8 positions agree with TRBD1. The CDR3 spans 14 residues. Germline V lookup: CDR1 KGHSH, CDR2 LQKENI. The ends lost 3 bases at V and 5 bases at J; junction bases unmatched: 5. The CDR3 here is CASSPGTGVYGYTF. CDR3 sequence (DNA): TGTGCCAGCTCACCCGGGACAGGAGTTTATGGCTACACCTTC.

V gene TRBV27 combines with J gene TRBJ2-3; TRBD2 aligns across 11 bases. Germline CDR1 reads MNHEY; CDR2 reads SMNVEV (reference sequence). The CDR3 consists of 15 residues. V lost 7 bases, J lost 11 bases, and 14 bases stayed unmatched. CDR3 loop: CASIEASGGFRRQYF. For the CDR3, the DNA is TGTGCCAGCATTGAGGCTAGCGGGGGGTTTCGGAGGCAGTATTTT.

The chain couples TRBV7-2 to TRBJ2-3, with unresolved D. The V end was cut by 4 bases, the J end by 4 bases, with 6 bases between. There are 12 residues in the CDR3. The V gene's germline CDR1 is SGHTA and CDR2 FQGNSA. CDR3 sequence: CASSSSSDTQYF. The DNA for the CDR3 is TGTGCCAGCAGCTCTTCCTCAGATACGCAGTATTTT. The full variable domain, completed using reference TRBV7-2 and TRBJ2-3, is GAGVSQSPSNKVTEKGKDVELRCDPISGHTALYWYRQSLGQGLEFLIYFQGNSAPDKSGLPSDRFSAERTGGSVSTLTIQRTQQEDSAVYLCASSSSSDTQYFGPGTRLTVL.